This entry concerns a single T cell receptor (beta chain). Its cognate antigen has yet to be identified. No much larger clonotype is one base removed from it; base qualities were not supplied. A MiSeq instrument was used for deep resolution sequencing, which targeted depths ranging from 1 in 1 million up to 1 in 200,000 T cells, with coverage averaging 10x for each clonotype. The immunoSEQ hsTCRB Kit was used to generate the TCR beta libraries. The paper's data handling went like this. The data were analyzed with ImmunoSEQ Analyzer and ImmunoSEQ Data Assistant, and V, D and J gene assignments followed IMGT definitions. Clonality, with values ranging from 0 to 1, was calculated as one minus the normalized Shannon entropy of productive rearrangement frequencies. Only overrepresented clonotypes making up at least 0.05% of each patient's repertoire were included in the public clonotype analysis. Some 13 age-matched healthy donor repertoires from immuneACCESS served as clonality controls. TCRdb re-hosts the immuneACCESS table, in-frame sequences only. Its copies lack some clones; in the studies checked, an unresolved V gene accounts for under half of them, and the cause for the rest is not known. The V and J calls and clone size are taken from that table; D and trimming were inferred from the DNA. The sample table lists 150,000 or so clones, 76% of them with a count of one. The top ten constitute about 5% of the sample.

The time point label, read with the paper, signifies: 20 to 25 months on ibrutinib. For TCR beta library preparation, around 2.2 micrograms of genomic DNA was extracted from cryopreserved PBMCs. Longitudinal blood samples from CLL patients receiving ibrutinib monotherapy were subjected to high-throughput TCR beta sequencing. The patients were enrolled in a single-center, open-label phase 2 trial of ibrutinib monotherapy. Including cysteine and phenylalanine, the CDR3 has 16 amino acids. Of the read, only the CDR3 DNA is kept; its 48 bases are in frame from base 1. The CDR1 and CDR2 encoded by the germline V gene are SGHRS and YFSETQ. Trimming accounts for 0 bases at V and 5 bases at J, while the number of junction bases matched to no gene is 7. The data derive from a study of cytotoxic CD8 clonotypes in ibrutinib-treated CLL (dated by TCRdb to about 2021). Context from the whole study: The cohort included around 15 treatment-naive and under 13 relapsed/refractory patients; under 18 were IGHV unmutated. Patients were still on ibrutinib when every remission and progressive disease sample was collected. Cryopreserved peripheral blood mononuclear cells were obtained before treatment, at response, and at either sustained remission or disease progression. Of the 90 or so people in the trial, approximately 26 had longitudinal samples available. On average, each sample yielded approximately 250,000 productive templates and around 98,000 productive rearrangements. Samples at response were collected after a median of around twelve months of treatment, with a range of roughly 6 to 40 months. Partial responses were observed in roughly 25 patients and complete responses in 2; after a median follow-up of 68 months, remission was maintained in approximately 14 patients and progression was observed in 12. Results the study describes overall, beyond this receptor: Baseline clonality exceeded that of age-matched healthy donors and correlated strongly with circulating CD8+ T-cell counts. Sampling times were not matched between sustained-remission and progressing patients, and lymph node repertoires were not studied. Public clonotypes were rare and either contracted or stayed stable during treatment, and the rise in clonality at ibrutinib response reflected the expansion of private clonotypes. An increase in clonality was observed at ibrutinib response, with clonality remaining stable during sustained remission and falling back toward baseline at progression.

This TCR was sampled from a human donor with chronic lymphocytic leukemia. Source: PBMCs, taken after 24 months of ibrutinib treatment. This receptor chain uses TRBV5-1 and TRBJ2-5; the central 10 bases match TRBD2. The nucleotides read TGCGCCAGCAGCTTGGGCTCTAGCGGGGGTGCGGAGACCCAGTACTTC. Translated, this is CASSLGSSGGAETQYF.